A selection of T cell receptor beta chains follows, all from one sample in a study of identical twins' blood T cells. TCRdb re-analysed the 5' RACE reads in MiXCR, keeping a single row per CDR3 protein. The sample has roughly 380,000 distinct CDR3 sequences, about 28% seen once; the top ten hold approximately 6.6%. What was sequenced was PBMCs. Source of these receptors: a woman aged 18 to 55 in good health. CDR3s include the opening cysteine and the closing phenylalanine or tryptophan. D genes are given only for firm matches. The size entry is marked missing in some rows and otherwise reads once, few, many or a size class.

v_gene	abundance	j_gene	d_gene	CDR3nt	CDR3aa
TRBV7-9	few	TRBJ1-3	.	TGTGCCGGCAGACCGGGACTTGCAAACTCTGGAAACACCATATATTTT	CAGRPGLANSGNTIYF
TRBV27	.	TRBJ1-1	.	TGTGCCAGCAGTACCTTCTCAAATCTGAACACTGAAGCTTTCTTT	CASSTFSNLNTEAFF
TRBV9	.	TRBJ1-1	TRBD1	TGTGCCAGCAGCGTAGATGGACAGGGAAACACTGAAGCTTTCTTT	CASSVDGQGNTEAFF
TRBV12-3/TRBV12-4	few	TRBJ1-2	.	TGTGCCAGCTTGGGCCTTAACTATGGCTACACCTTC	CASLGLNYGYTF
TRBV12-3/TRBV12-4	many	TRBJ2-7	.	TGTGCCAGCAGTTTTGGCGGTGAGCAGTACTTC	CASSFGGEQYF
TRBV7-8	few	TRBJ2-7	TRBD1	TGTGCCAGCAGCTTAGTATGGGACAGGGGTTCCTACGAGCAGTACTTC	CASSLVWDRGSYEQYF
TRBV10-3	.	TRBJ1-2	.	TGTGCCATCAGTGAGTCTGGGCTTGCGGGCGGCTACACCTTC	CAISESGLAGGYTF
TRBV7-2	.	TRBJ2-1	TRBD2	TGTGCCAGCAGCAAAGGACTAGCGGCAAACAATGAGCAGTTCTTC	CASSKGLAANNEQFF
TRBV12-3/TRBV12-4	many	TRBJ2-2	TRBD1	TGTGCCAGCAGTCCTTACGGGACAGGGTATCCCGGGGAGCTGTTTTTT	CASSPYGTGYPGELFF
TRBV5-1	many	TRBJ2-1	.	TGCGCCAGCAGCTCGCTTCGAAAAGGGGCCTACAATGAGCAGTTCTTC	CASSSLRKGAYNEQFF
TRBV9	.	TRBJ2-1	.	TGTGCCAGCAGCGTAGGTGGGGATTCCTACAATGAGCAGTTCTTC	CASSVGGDSYNEQFF
TRBV29-1	.	TRBJ1-3	.	TGCAGCGTTGAAGGGGTGGGAAACACCATATATTTT	CSVEGVGNTIYF
TRBV5-1	few	TRBJ2-1	.	TGCGCCAGCATGTTCGGGGGATTAAGCTCCTACAATGAGCAGTTCTTC	CASMFGGLSSYNEQFF
TRBV4-3	.	TRBJ1-6	.	TGCGCCAGCAGCCAAGAGGGAGGCTGGACCTCCTATAATTCACCCCTCCACTTT	CASSQEGGWTSYNSPLHF
TRBV2	.	TRBJ2-4	.	TGTTCCAGCAGAACAAAGTCTTCCAAAAACATTCAGTACTTC	CSSRTKSSKNIQYF
TRBV5-6	few	TRBJ1-2	TRBD1	TGTGCCAGCAGCTTACTCGGACAGGGACAAAATGGCTACACCTTC	CASSLLGQGQNGYTF
TRBV5-1	.	TRBJ2-2	TRBD2	TGCGCCAGCAGCTTATCCGGACTAGAAGTAACCGGGGAGCTGTTTTTT	CASSLSGLEVTGELFF